These T cell receptor beta chains were read from a single sample in a study of OX40 agonist ivuxolimab in advanced cancers. TCRdb keeps only in-frame clones here, not all; method: immunoSEQ multiplex PCR. Of over 75,000 clones in the sample, about 87% were seen once. The sample consisted of CD4+ or CD8+ T cells sorted from blood, taken in a trial of the OX40 agonist ivuxolimab. These receptors all stem from an adult with an advanced solid tumor such as melanoma, head and neck, liver or kidney cancer. Each CDR3 is given with its conserved first and last residue. The order of the fields is V gene, J gene, clone size, D gene, CDR3 protein. A D gene is named only where the DNA matches it firmly. Not every row has a clone size; where given, it reads once, few, many or a size class.

v_gene: TRBV28
j_gene: TRBJ1-5
abundance: -
d_gene: TRBD1
CDR3aa: CASTHWTGGYQPQHF

v_gene: TRBV15
j_gene: TRBJ1-2
abundance: -
d_gene: -
CDR3aa: CATSRLGTYGYTF

v_gene: TRBV10-1
j_gene: TRBJ2-3
abundance: -
d_gene: -
CDR3aa: CASSRDSPADTQYF

v_gene: TRBV27
j_gene: TRBJ1-5
abundance: -
d_gene: TRBD1
CDR3aa: CASRQGDNQPQHF

v_gene: TRBV7-6
j_gene: TRBJ2-5
abundance: -
d_gene: TRBD2
CDR3aa: CASSLGRLAGAMETQYF

v_gene: TRBV5-4
j_gene: TRBJ2-1
abundance: -
d_gene: -
CDR3aa: CASSQGRDRSLNEQFF

v_gene: TRBV6-1
j_gene: TRBJ1-5
abundance: few
d_gene: -
CDR3aa: CASSEEHQRFIANQPQHF

v_gene: TRBV6-1
j_gene: TRBJ1-5
abundance: -
d_gene: -
CDR3aa: CASSEDLGAITPQHF

v_gene: TRBV5-4
j_gene: TRBJ2-1
abundance: -
d_gene: -
CDR3aa: CASSLAGERINEQFF

v_gene: TRBV18
j_gene: TRBJ1-3
abundance: -
d_gene: -
CDR3aa: CASSTTPGYSGNTIYF

v_gene: TRBV7-6
j_gene: TRBJ1-1
abundance: -
d_gene: -
CDR3aa: CASSRETGKTRAFF

v_gene: TRBV5-1
j_gene: TRBJ2-5
abundance: -
d_gene: -
CDR3aa: CASSFEGRQETQYF

v_gene: TRBV28
j_gene: TRBJ1-4
abundance: -
d_gene: -
CDR3aa: CASNPPGGGLNEKLFF

v_gene: TRBV6-1
j_gene: TRBJ1-5
abundance: -
d_gene: -
CDR3aa: CASNGPYSNQPQHF

v_gene: TRBV30
j_gene: TRBJ1-5
abundance: -
d_gene: -
CDR3aa: CAWSVRGTAQPQHF

v_gene: TRBV2
j_gene: TRBJ2-3
abundance: -
d_gene: TRBD1
CDR3aa: CASEGRQGKSTDTQYF

v_gene: TRBV9
j_gene: TRBJ2-3
abundance: -
d_gene: -
CDR3aa: CASSVETGRLTDTQYF

v_gene: TRBV27
j_gene: TRBJ2-1
abundance: -
d_gene: -
CDR3aa: CASTPLAGSSYNEQFF

v_gene: TRBV19
j_gene: TRBJ1-5
abundance: -
d_gene: -
CDR3aa: CASARGGGNQPQHF

v_gene: TRBV28
j_gene: TRBJ1-2
abundance: -
d_gene: -
CDR3aa: CANSLERGIDYGYTF

v_gene: TRBV4-3
j_gene: TRBJ1-6
abundance: -
d_gene: -
CDR3aa: CASSQDRSPLHF

v_gene: TRBV19
j_gene: TRBJ2-3
abundance: -
d_gene: TRBD1
CDR3aa: CASSMDRGSRLDTQYF

v_gene: TRBV6-4
j_gene: TRBJ1-2
abundance: -
d_gene: -
CDR3aa: CASSPTDSNYGYTF

v_gene: TRBV28
j_gene: TRBJ2-5
abundance: -
d_gene: -
CDR3aa: CASQKGGSRVETQYF

v_gene: TRBV5-1
j_gene: TRBJ1-1
abundance: once
d_gene: TRBD1
CDR3aa: CASSQQGAGGTEAFF

v_gene: TRBV9
j_gene: TRBJ2-3
abundance: -
d_gene: TRBD2
CDR3aa: CASSVDPGGRSDTQYF

v_gene: TRBV29-1
j_gene: TRBJ1-5
abundance: -
d_gene: -
CDR3aa: CSVAGEGNQPQHF

v_gene: TRBV4-2
j_gene: TRBJ1-2
abundance: few
d_gene: -
CDR3aa: CASSLGPGQTNYGYTF

v_gene: TRBV5-4
j_gene: TRBJ2-2
abundance: once
d_gene: TRBD2
CDR3aa: CASSLQVAGTGELFF

v_gene: TRBV5-1
j_gene: TRBJ2-2
abundance: -
d_gene: TRBD2
CDR3aa: CASSPETSGRGTGELFF

v_gene: TRBV6-1
j_gene: TRBJ2-2
abundance: -
d_gene: TRBD1
CDR3aa: CASSSGTVNTGELFF

v_gene: TRBV29-1
j_gene: TRBJ2-5
abundance: -
d_gene: TRBD1
CDR3aa: CSVDPGQGAWETQYF

v_gene: TRBV27
j_gene: TRBJ2-1
abundance: -
d_gene: TRBD1
CDR3aa: CASSLLSLQGEQFF

v_gene: TRBV27
j_gene: TRBJ1-2
abundance: -
d_gene: TRBD1
CDR3aa: CASSSTPGQGGYTF

v_gene: TRBV4-2
j_gene: TRBJ1-5
abundance: -
d_gene: -
CDR3aa: CASSQGRDQPQHF

v_gene: TRBV11-2
j_gene: TRBJ2-7
abundance: -
d_gene: TRBD2
CDR3aa: CASSTLAGVAYEQYF

v_gene: TRBV29-1
j_gene: TRBJ2-3
abundance: -
d_gene: -
CDR3aa: CSVVLWGDVDTQYF

v_gene: TRBV5-5
j_gene: TRBJ1-5
abundance: -
d_gene: TRBD1
CDR3aa: CASSSQGAGNQPQHF

v_gene: TRBV5-1
j_gene: TRBJ2-1
abundance: -
d_gene: -
CDR3aa: CASSPAVSGIGLNEQFF

v_gene: TRBV6-1
j_gene: TRBJ1-5
abundance: -
d_gene: -
CDR3aa: CASSEGPGRGSNQPQHF

v_gene: TRBV20-1
j_gene: TRBJ2-1
abundance: -
d_gene: -
CDR3aa: CSAQRGFEQFF

v_gene: TRBV28
j_gene: TRBJ2-1
abundance: once
d_gene: TRBD2
CDR3aa: CASIGGSSYNEQFF

v_gene: TRBV30
j_gene: TRBJ1-1
abundance: -
d_gene: -
CDR3aa: CAWAGVNTEAFF

v_gene: TRBV2
j_gene: TRBJ1-1
abundance: -
d_gene: -
CDR3aa: CASKLEGERTEAFF